Listed below are T cell receptor beta chains from one sample, sequenced in a study of control samples from healthy donors and cancer patients. Assay: immunoSEQ multiplex PCR; the TCRdb copy retains only in-frame clones and omits some. The sample includes approximately 100,000 clones, about nine tenths of them seen just once. What was sequenced was blood. The receptors were gathered from a woman aged 18 to 35 in good health. The CDR3 runs from the conserved cysteine through the conserved F or W. The D gene is left open where the match is weak. Clone size is stated in some rows and not others, as once, few, many or a class when expanded.

>-|11|TRBJ1-5|TRBV29-1|-
CSVEISGTQHF
TGCAGCGTTGAAATTTCAGGGACCCAGCATTTT
>-|14|TRBJ2-5|TRBV12-5|-
CASSTGFLEETQYF
TGTGCTAGTAGCACAGGGTTCTTGGAAGAGACCCAGTACTTC
>-|17|TRBJ2-4|TRBV29-1|TRBD1
CSVQGAAATSGKNIQYF
TGCAGCGTTCAGGGGGCCGCAGCAACCTCCGGCAAAAACATTCAGTACTTC
>-|15|TRBJ1-1|TRBV5-1|TRBD1
CASSLEATGGTEAFF
TGCGCCAGCAGCTTGGAGGCGACAGGGGGCACTGAAGCTTTCTTT
>-|12|TRBJ1-6|TRBV2|-
CASSLMNSPLHF
TGTGCCAGCAGTTTGATGAATTCACCCCTCCACTTT
>-|13|TRBJ1-1|TRBV7-7|-
CASSADWNTEAFF
TGTGCCAGCAGCGCCGACTGGAACACTGAAGCTTTCTTT
>-|15|TRBJ1-2|TRBV5-1|-
CASSLSLGADYGYTF
TGCGCCAGCAGCCTGTCCCTCGGGGCAGACTATGGCTACACCTTC
>-|15|TRBJ2-2|TRBV19|TRBD1
CASRFWDSDTGELFF
TGTGCCAGTCGGTTTTGGGACAGTGACACCGGGGAGCTGTTTTTT
>-|15|TRBJ1-4|TRBV11-2|-
CASSFSGGGDEKLFF
TGTGCCAGCAGCTTCTCCGGTGGGGGGGACGAAAAACTGTTTTTT
>once|13|TRBJ1-1|TRBV27|-
CASSWGLNTEAFF
TGTGCCAGCAGTTGGGGGCTGAACACTGAAGCTTTCTTT
>-|15|TRBJ1-4|TRBV9|TRBD1
CASSLGGTDNEKLFF
TGTGCCAGCAGCCTCGGGGGGACAGATAATGAAAAACTGTTTTTT